The 25 T cell receptor beta chains in this list originate from one sample, sequenced in a study of T cell responses to AZD1222 COVID-19 vaccine. The method was immunoSEQ multiplex PCR; TCRdb's version includes in-frame clones alone and lacks a portion of them. The data show more than 95,000 clones, just over 90% seen once. Source: peripheral blood, taken on day 0 of AZD1222 vaccination. These receptors were taken from an adult in good health.

This clone was found once. The rearrangement uses TRBV15 and TRBJ2-2, with a possible D match to TRBD1 (6 bases). CDR3 length: 16 residues. Germline assignment: CDR1 LNHNV and CDR2 YYDKDF (reference sequence). Trimming left V 1 base short and J 4 bases short, with 13 bases between. The DNA for the CDR3 is TGTGCCACCAGCAGAGCATCTGGGGGCGGCACCGGGGAGCTGTTTTTT. Translating it yields CATSRASGGGTGELFF.

The chain carries TRBV19 and TRBJ1-1; D is ambiguous. CDR3 length: 15 amino acids. The V gene's germline CDR1 is LNHDA and CDR2 SQIVND (reference sequence). V lost 1 base and J lost 8, with 17 bases in between. This CDR3 is CASSIGGRTLPEAFF. CDR3 sequence (DNA): TGTGCCAGTAGTATAGGTGGCCGGACTTTGCCCGAAGCTTTCTTT.

The V call is TRBV7-2, the J call TRBJ2-3, with TRBD2 matching 7 bases. J gave up 5 bases and V 2 bases, and 1 base lay outside the gene matches. The CDR3 is 13 residues long. Germline assignment: CDR1 SGHTA and CDR2 FQGNSA. DNA for the CDR3: TGTGCCAGCAGCTTATCGGGGGGAGATACGCAGTATTTT. The encoded protein is CASSLSGGDTQYF.

J is TRBJ1-5 and V is TRBV18, with a possible D match to TRBD1 (5 bases). CDR3 size: 16 residues. The germline V gene has CDR1 KGHSH and CDR2 LQKENI. Trimming left V 5 bases short and J 4 bases short, with 18 bases between. The CDR3 region is CASSATAAGGNQPQHF. The DNA for the CDR3 is TGTGCCAGCTCAGCAACCGCTGCTGGGGGAAATCAGCCCCAGCATTTT.

This chain joins TRBV28 and TRBJ1-2; D perhaps matches TRBD1 (6 bases). Germline V lookup: CDR1 MDHEN, CDR2 SYDVKM. The V gene lost 3 bases and the J gene lost 5 bases, with 16 bases spanning the gap. The CDR3 totals 15 residues. CDR3 residues: CASSLGQGFRYGYTF. The CDR3 DNA is TGTGCCAGCAGTTTGGGACAAGGGTTTAGGTATGGCTACACCTTC.

This rearrangement joins TRBV28 to TRBJ2-1; 9 bases line up with TRBD2. V shed 4 bases and J 9 bases; nucleotides not matched to a gene: 1. Germline CDR1 reads MDHEN; CDR2 reads SYDVKM. The CDR3 has 12 residues. The CDR3 spells CASSSGLAEQFF. For the CDR3, the DNA is TGTGCCAGCAGTTCGGGACTAGCTGAGCAGTTCTTC.

This clone was picked up one time. The V call is TRBV9, the J call TRBJ1-4; possible D gene TRBD1, 6 bases. CDR1 is SGDLS, CDR2 YYNGEE, per germline. V was pared by 1 base and J by 8 bases, with 12 bases between. CDR3 length: 14 residues. CDR3 sequence: CASSVSGAAEKLFF. The CDR3 nucleotides read TGTGCCAGCAGCGTATCAGGGGCTGCGGAAAAACTGTTTTTT.

The rearrangement uses TRBV2 and TRBJ2-7; D unclear. V lost 0 bases and J lost 7, with 31 bases in between. There are 20 residues in the CDR3. Germline CDR1 is SNHLY and CDR2 is FYNNEI. CDR3 nucleotide sequence: TGTGCCAGCAGTGAAGCGGCGACGGGTACAGACGAAGGGTCACTGGGAGAGCAGTACTTC. Encoded protein: CASSEAATGTDEGSLGEQYF.

V usage is TRBV3-1 (or the pseudogene TRBV3-2) and J usage is TRBJ2-7; D unresolved. This CDR3 is built from 12 residues. V was shortened by 4 bases and J by 2 bases, with 6 bases between the two germline ends. Germline CDR1 is LGHDT and CDR2 is YNNKEL (reference sequence). In nucleotides, the CDR3 is TGTGCCAGCAGCCTCGACGCCTACGAGCAGTACTTC. It is translated as CASSLDAYEQYF.

The V gene is TRBV3-1 (or the pseudogene TRBV3-2), the J gene TRBJ1-6; D is unresolved. Germline V gene lookup returns CDR1 LGHDT and CDR2 YNNKEL (reference sequence). CDR3 size: 13 residues. V was cut by 0 bases and J by 7 bases, with 4 bases left in between. The CDR3 protein is CASSQDINSPLHF. The DNA of the CDR3 is TGTGCCAGCAGCCAAGATATAAATTCACCCCTCCACTTT.

CDR3 amino acids: CAISEISGRSTDTQYF. The CDR3 region has the DNA TGTGCCATCAGTGAGATCAGCGGGAGGAGCACAGATACGCAGTATTTT. V is TRBV10-3 and J is TRBJ2-3, with 9 bases aligning to TRBD2. This CDR3 is built from 16 residues. CDR1 and CDR2 from the germline V gene are ENHRY and SYGVKD. V lost 2 bases, J lost 0 bases, and 3 bases stayed unmatched.

The chain is built from TRBV2 and TRBJ2-7, with 8 bases aligning to TRBD2. The ends lost 7 bases at V and 0 bases at J; junction bases unmatched: 8. Germline V gene sequence: CDR1 SNHLY, CDR2 FYNNEI. CDR3 length: 15 amino acids. The DNA for the CDR3 is TGTGCCAGCACGGGAGAGCGGGGGAGCTCCTACGAGCAGTACTTC. Residues: CASTGERGSSYEQYF. Using reference TRBV2 and TRBJ2-7 for the parts outside the CDR3, the full variable domain is EPEVTQTPSHQVTQMGQEVILRCVPISNHLYFYWYRQILGQKVEFLVSFYNNEISEKSEIFDDQFSVERPDGSNFTLKIRSTKLEDSAMYFCASTGERGSSYEQYFGPGTRLTVT.

This chain connects TRBV27 to TRBJ2-2; D is unresolved. Per germline, CDR1 MNHEY and CDR2 SMNVEV (reference sequence). This CDR3 region has 17 residues. V was pared by 8 bases and J by 0 bases, with 19 bases between. For the CDR3, the DNA is TGTGCCAGCGGAAATTTCCCAAGAATAGCGAACACCGGGGAGCTGTTTTTT. This encodes CASGNFPRIANTGELFF.

The J gene is TRBJ1-5, the V gene TRBV30; TRBD1 is a possible D gene (5 bases). The CDR3 covers 16 residues. Germline-derived CDR1 and CDR2 are GTSNPN and SVGIG (reference sequence). Trimming cost V 0 bases and J 0 bases, with 12 bases left between them. The CDR3 nucleotides read TGTGCCTGGAGTGTACCCGGGGCGTATAGCAATCAGCCCCAGCATTTT. Amino acids: CAWSVPGAYSNQPQHF.

The chain uses TRBV11-2 and TRBJ1-2; no clear D gene. In germline, CDR1 is SGHAT, CDR2 FQNNGV. The CDR3 contains 14 residues. V lost 2 bases to trimming and J lost 7 bases, with 14 bases between them. This CDR3 reads CASSLRTDGSGYTF. The CDR3 DNA sequence: TGTGCCAGCAGCTTAAGGACTGACGGCTCTGGCTACACCTTC.

This clone was found once. V and J are TRBV6-2 or TRBV6-3 and TRBJ2-7; 14 bases line up with TRBD2. Losses at the gene ends were 5 bases for V and 6 bases for J; bases not matched to a gene: 3. The CDR3 totals 14 residues. The germline CDR1 and CDR2 sequences are MNHEY and SVGEGT. CDR3 sequence: CASSTGTSGSEQYF. In DNA form, the CDR3 reads TGTGCCAGCAGTACCGGGACTAGCGGGAGCGAGCAGTACTTC.

This sequence joins TRBV5-4 and TRBJ2-5; 13 bases align to TRBD2. Germline V gene sequence: CDR1 SGHNT, CDR2 YYREEE (reference sequence). The CDR3 loop spans 16 amino acids. The V gene end was trimmed by 4 bases and the J gene end by 4 bases; junction bases not matched to a gene: 7. Here the CDR3 reads CASSARLAGGGETQYF. In DNA form, the CDR3 reads TGTGCCAGCAGCGCACGACTAGCGGGAGGAGGAGAGACCCAGTACTTC.

This clone was seen only once. This sequence joins TRBV7-9 and TRBJ1-6, with TRBD1 matching over 11 bases. The V gene end was trimmed by 6 bases and the J gene end by 14 bases; junction bases not matched to a gene: 6. Germline V gene lookup returns CDR1 SEHNR and CDR2 FQNEAQ (reference sequence). This CDR3 has 13 amino acids. Here the CDR3 DNA reads TGTGCCAGCAGGGGACAGGGGGATCGATCCCTCCACTTT. Translating it yields CASRGQGDRSLHF.

V usage is TRBV5-4 and J usage is TRBJ1-1; D not resolved. This CDR3 is built from 13 residues. V was pared by 4 bases and J by 0 bases, with 7 bases between. Germline CDR1 is SGHNT and CDR2 is YYREEE (reference sequence). CDR3 DNA: TGTGCCAGCAGCCTGGGAGTGAACACTGAAGCTTTCTTT. Translating gives CASSLGVNTEAFF.

V and J are TRBV5-1 and TRBJ2-7; 10 nucleotides agree with TRBD2. This CDR3 has 16 amino acids. The germline CDR1 and CDR2 sequences are SGHRS and YFSETQ. The junction had 7 bases not matched to a gene; V was cut back by 4 bases and J by 0 bases. DNA of the CDR3: TGCGCCAGCAGCCACACTAGCGGGGCGAGCTCCTACGAGCAGTACTTC. It specifies CASSHTSGASSYEQYF. The full variable domain, completed using reference TRBV5-1 and TRBJ2-7, is KAGVTQTPRYLIKTRGQQVTLSCSPISGHRSVSWYQQTPGQGLQFLFEYFSETQRNKGNFPGRFSGRQFSNSRSEMNVSTLELGDSALYLCASSHTSGASSYEQYFGPGTRLTVT.

The rearrangement uses TRBV11-2 and TRBJ1-6; possible D gene TRBD1, 6 bases. V was shortened by 1 base and J by 8 bases, with 12 bases between the two germline ends. The CDR3 loop spans 15 amino acids. Germline assignment: CDR1 SGHAT and CDR2 FQNNGV. The CDR3 bases are TGTGCCAGCAGCTTAGGCAGGGGTGGGTATTCACCCCTCCACTTT. This encodes CASSLGRGGYSPLHF.

This clone has only one observation. The chain uses TRBV9 and TRBJ2-1; 8 bases align to TRBD1. This CDR3 region has 16 residues. V gave up 0 bases and J gave up 4 bases; unmatched junction bases: 6. The V gene's germline CDR1 is SGDLS and CDR2 YYNGEE. The CDR3 protein is CASSVVRTGSYNEQFF. The CDR3 DNA follows: TGTGCCAGCAGCGTAGTAAGGACAGGGAGTTACAATGAGCAGTTCTTC. Looking up the rest from reference TRBV9 and TRBJ2-1 gives the full variable domain: DSGVTQTPKHLITATGQRVTLRCSPRSGDLSVYWYQQSLDQGLQFLIQYYNGEERAKGNILERFSAQQFPDLHSELNLSSLELGDSALYFCASSVVRTGSYNEQFFGPGTRLTVL.

V and J are TRBV27 and TRBJ1-5; D is undetermined. Per germline, CDR1 MNHEY and CDR2 SMNVEV (reference sequence). The CDR3 runs to 15 residues. Deletions cut 5 bases from V and 1 base from J, with 12 bases between. CDR3 loop: CASSPGFGSNQPQHF. CDR3 bases: TGTGCCAGCAGTCCGGGCTTCGGCAGCAATCAGCCCCAGCATTTT.

The table lists this clone with a count of one. The DNA for the CDR3 is TGTGCCAGCAGCTTAGTAAACGCGCTCCCAGAGACCCAGTACTTC. Translating gives CASSLVNALPETQYF. The V gene is TRBV11-2, the J gene TRBJ2-5; no clear D. The germline V gene has CDR1 SGHAT and CDR2 FQNNGV. The V end was cut by 1 base, the J end by 4 bases, with 13 bases between. The CDR3 sequence is 15 residues long.

This chain links TRBV10-1 with TRBJ2-7; D might be TRBD1 (6 bases). The germline V gene has CDR1 WNHNN and CDR2 SYGVQD (reference sequence). The V end was cut by 4 bases, the J end by 6 bases, with 13 bases between. This CDR3 region has 13 residues. CDR3 nucleotides: TGCGCCAGCAGTGTGCACAGGGCCACCGAGCAGTACTTC. Residues: CASSVHRATEQYF.